Each of the 22 T cell receptor beta chains below was sequenced from the same sample in a study of blood T cell repertoires in COVID-19 (dated by TCRdb to between 2020 and 2021). The protocol used for the library was the immunoSEQ multiplex PCR assay. TCRdb mirrors the immuneACCESS table, restricted to in-frame sequences. Some clones are absent from its copies; in checked studies, under half trace to an unresolved V gene, and the reason for the others is unknown. A total of just over 650,000 clones appear in this sample, about 90% of them only once. Roughly 0.25% of the sample comes from the top ten. The sample taken for sequencing was peripheral blood. The source is a woman between 18 and 29 years old with acute or convalescent COVID-19.

The chain recombines TRBV6-2 or TRBV6-3 with TRBJ2-7, with D possibly matching TRBD1 (6 bases). Trimming cost V 1 base and J 6 bases, with 13 bases left between them. Germline V gene data show CDR1 as MNHEY and CDR2 as SVGEGT. CDR3 length equals 14 residues. In nucleotides, the CDR3 is TGTGCCAGCAGTTACTGGCAGGGGAAAAGCGAGCAGTACTTC. The encoded protein is CASSYWQGKSEQYF.

This chain joins TRBV6-2 or TRBV6-3 and TRBJ2-7; 7 nucleotides match TRBD2. From germline, CDR1 is MNHEY and CDR2 SVGEGT. The CDR3 extends over 16 amino acids. V lost 2 bases to trimming and J lost 2 bases; unmatched junction nucleotides: 9. As DNA, the CDR3 is TGTGCCAGCAGTTACCTCTCTCTAGCGGAGACCTACGAGCAGTACTTC. This sequence encodes CASSYLSLAETYEQYF.

V is TRBV6-5 and J is TRBJ2-7, with D perhaps TRBD2 (5 bases). CDR3 length: 14 residues. Trimming removed 4 bases at V and 3 bases at J, with 13 bases between. CDR1 and CDR2 from the germline V gene are MNHEY and SVGAGI. The CDR3 sequence: CASSSTRESYEQYF. CDR3 in DNA: TGTGCCAGCAGTTCGACAAGGGAGAGCTACGAGCAGTACTTC.

This chain joins TRBV5-4 and TRBJ1-2, with D tentatively TRBD1 (6 bases). Trimming shortened V by 6 bases and J by 8 bases, and 20 bases separated the two germline ends. The germline gives CDR1 SGHNT, CDR2 YYREEE (reference sequence). This CDR3 contains 14 residues. The CDR3 spells CASTLGGAGGGYTF. The DNA for the CDR3 is TGTGCCAGCACCCTGGGGGGGGCGGGAGGAGGCTACACCTTC.

The rearrangement links TRBV4-1 to TRBJ1-1; no reliable D call. The CDR3 contains 14 residues. The V gene's germline CDR1 is MGHRA and CDR2 YSYEKL. Trimming removed 4 bases from V and 0 bases from J, with 9 bases in between. CDR3 bases: TGCGCCAGCAGCCCGAGGCTGCTGAACACTGAAGCTTTCTTT. Its protein product is CASSPRLLNTEAFF.

The V gene is TRBV20-1, the J gene TRBJ1-1; 9 bases match TRBD1. This CDR3 is built from 14 residues. Trimming removed 3 bases from V and 3 bases from J; junction bases left unmatched: 5. From germline, CDR1 is DFQATT and CDR2 SNEGSKA (reference sequence). The CDR3 spells CSASLWDRDTEAFF. As DNA, the CDR3 is TGCAGTGCTAGTCTTTGGGACAGGGACACTGAAGCTTTCTTT.

This clone appeared a single time. The rearrangement uses TRBV6-5 and TRBJ2-1; D might be TRBD1 (6 bases). The CDR3 runs to 12 residues. CDR1 is MNHEY, CDR2 SVGAGI, per germline. Trimming left V 6 bases short and J 6 bases short, with 9 bases between. CDR3 in DNA: TGTGCCAGCAGAAGAGGGGGCAATGAGCAGTTCTTC. The encoded protein is CASRRGGNEQFF.

The chain carries TRBV19 and TRBJ1-2; D ambiguous. The CDR3 spans 15 residues. The V gene lost 7 bases and the J gene lost 0 bases, with 15 bases spanning the gap. The germline V gene has CDR1 LNHDA and CDR2 SQIVND (reference sequence). The CDR3 spells CASTEGSLANYGYTF. For the CDR3, the DNA is TGTGCCAGTACGGAGGGTTCGCTAGCTAACTATGGCTACACCTTC.

Comments on this clone: Other nucleotide sequences from this sample produce the same CDR3. This chain connects TRBV19 to TRBJ1-6; 10 bases match TRBD1. Trimming cost V 9 bases and J 7 bases; bases outside gene matches: 3. The germline V gene has CDR1 LNHDA and CDR2 SQIVND (reference sequence). This CDR3 is 13 amino acids long. The CDR3 loop reads CASSGQGNSPLHF. For the CDR3, the DNA is TGTGCCAGCTCGGGACAGGGGAATTCACCCCTCCACTTT.

This chain links TRBV28 with TRBJ1-2; 9 positions match TRBD1. The CDR3 sequence is 15 residues long. Germline assignment: CDR1 MDHEN and CDR2 SYDVKM. V lost 6 bases, J lost 8 bases, and 13 bases stayed unmatched. Written as DNA, the CDR3 is TGTGCCAGCAGGGGGACAGGGAGGAGCCTTCAGGGCTACACCTTC. It codes for CASRGTGRSLQGYTF.

The chain links TRBV2 to TRBJ1-5, with TRBD1 matching 8 bases. V shed 6 bases and J 2 bases; nucleotides not matched to a gene: 6. The CDR3 has 15 amino acids. Per germline, CDR1 SNHLY and CDR2 FYNNEI. CDR3 in amino acids: CASRTGQGGNQPQHF. For the CDR3, the DNA is TGTGCCAGCAGAACTGGACAGGGTGGCAATCAGCCCCAGCATTTT.

This chain joins TRBV5-1 and TRBJ1-2; D uncertain. The length of the CDR3 is 16 residues. V was pared by 5 bases and J by 8 bases, with 25 bases between. Germline assignment: CDR1 SGHRS and CDR2 YFSETQ. The CDR3 reads CASRRRGGLQSYGYTF. The CDR3 DNA is TGCGCCAGCAGAAGGCGGGGAGGATTACAGTCCTACGGCTACACCTTC. The entire variable domain, with the rest obtained from reference TRBV5-1 and TRBJ1-2, is as follows: KAGVTQTPRYLIKTRGQQVTLSCSPISGHRSVSWYQQTPGQGLQFLFEYFSETQRNKGNFPGRFSGRQFSNSRSEMNVSTLELGDSALYLCASRRRGGLQSYGYTFGSGTRLTVV.

The chain couples TRBV2 to TRBJ1-2, with D unclear. This CDR3 spans 13 amino acids. Trimming took 2 bases from V and 13 from J, leaving 17 bases between them. Germline V lookup: CDR1 SNHLY, CDR2 FYNNEI. CDR3: CASSEYGDSDFTF. The CDR3, as DNA: TGTGCCAGCAGTGAATACGGGGATTCGGACTTCACCTTC.

The genes are TRBV6-5 and TRBJ1-2; 7 nucleotides match TRBD1. CDR3 length equals 15 residues. From germline, CDR1 is MNHEY and CDR2 SVGAGI. V dropped 7 bases and J dropped 2; count of bases not matched to a gene: 10. The CDR3 protein is CASTDRALANYGYTF. For the CDR3, the DNA is TGTGCCAGCACCGACAGGGCGCTTGCCAACTATGGCTACACCTTC.

This clone was recorded once. This CDR3 is CAIRDKGGVGNSPLHF. The CDR3 coding sequence is TGTGCCATCAGAGACAAAGGGGGGGTAGGTAATTCACCCCTCCACTTT. V usage is TRBV10-3 and J usage is TRBJ1-6; possible D gene TRBD1, 6 bases. The CDR3 has 16 residues. Germline CDR1 is ENHRY and CDR2 is SYGVKD. The V end was cut by 6 bases, the J end by 6 bases, with 18 bases between.

The V call is TRBV29-1, the J call TRBJ1-5, with 7 bases aligning to TRBD1. The germline V gene encodes CDR1 SQVTM and CDR2 ANQGSEA. CDR3 length: 13 amino acids. The ends lost 6 bases at V and 4 bases at J; junction bases unmatched: 6. This CDR3 is CSVRTGLNQPQHF. Written as DNA, the CDR3 is TGCAGCGTGAGGACAGGACTTAATCAGCCCCAGCATTTT.

V and J are TRBV3-1 (or the pseudogene TRBV3-2) and TRBJ2-2; 7 bases fit TRBD2. Trimming took 0 bases from V and 2 from J; bases not matched to a gene: 6. From germline, CDR1 is LGHDT and CDR2 YNNKEL (reference sequence). This CDR3 has 17 amino acids. DNA of the CDR3: TGTGCCAGCAGCCAAGATAGCGGGCGGGGTAACACCGGGGAGCTGTTTTTT. Its translation: CASSQDSGRGNTGELFF.

V is TRBV27 and J is TRBJ2-1; 8 bases line up with TRBD1. Germline trimming cut 0 bases from V and 7 bases from J; bases unmatched to any gene: 5. Germline V gene data show CDR1 as MNHEY and CDR2 as SMNVEV (reference sequence). The CDR3 sequence is 15 residues long. The chain's CDR3 is CASSLSGTGRNEQFF. In DNA form, the CDR3 reads TGTGCCAGCAGTTTATCTGGGACAGGTAGGAATGAGCAGTTCTTC.

CDR3 sequence reads: CASSTEDSAFYEQYF. Written as DNA, the CDR3 is TGTGCCAGCAGCACGGAGGACTCCGCCTTTTACGAGCAGTACTTC. The chain links TRBV7-2 to TRBJ2-7; D may be TRBD2 (5 bases). Germline V gene data show CDR1 as SGHTA and CDR2 as FQGNSA. V was pared by 5 bases and J by 4 bases, with 18 bases between. The CDR3 consists of 15 residues.

V is TRBV5-1 and J is TRBJ1-2; possibly TRBD1 for D (5 bases). Germline CDR1 SGHRS, CDR2 YFSETQ. There are 15 residues in the CDR3. The V and J ends lost 2 bases and 3 bases respectively, with 14 bases between them. CDR3 sequence (DNA): TGCGCCAGCAGCTTCTCGCCGGGGGACCACTATGGCTACACCTTC. Amino acid sequence: CASSFSPGDHYGYTF.

This chain connects TRBV29-1 to TRBJ2-5, with 12 bases fitting TRBD2. The germline CDR1 and CDR2 sequences are SQVTM and ANQGSEA. V gave up 6 bases and J gave up 2 bases; unmatched junction bases: 10. The CDR3 contains 16 residues. The CDR3 nucleotides are TGCAGCGTCGGACTAGCGGGGATCCGGCGGCAAGAGACCCAGTACTTC. It encodes CSVGLAGIRRQETQYF.

The CDR3 DNA sequence: TGTGCCTGGACTGGACAGGGGGCCGGCTATGGCTACACCTTC. Encoded protein: CAWTGQGAGYGYTF. The J gene is TRBJ1-2, the V gene TRBV30; 11 bases line up with TRBD1. The trim removed 4 bases at V and 4 bases at J, leaving 5 bases unmatched. The germline V gene has CDR1 GTSNPN and CDR2 SVGIG (reference sequence). The CDR3 covers 14 residues.